This T cell receptor (beta chain) was recovered during a study of blood T cells in healthy people across ages. Study-level points and caveats: Unsorted PBMCs ruled out conclusive naive versus antigen-experienced comparison. While age rose, TCR beta diversity per million T cells dropped in a roughly linear way. In the absence of known donor CMV status, changes in expanded clonotypes were possibly confounded. Long-lived donors carried more naive CD4+ cells and greater diversity than aged donors.

Together with a sample-barcoded 5' primer, a J-beta primer mix was included in a second PCR lasting roughly 7 to 11 cycles. MiXCR, run by TCRdb on the 5' RACE reads, gives a single entry per CDR3 protein. The sample has over 1,300,000 distinct CDR3 sequences, around 59% seen once. CDR3 length: 16 amino acids. V was clipped by 4 bases and J by 4 bases; unmatched bases: 11. Germline lookup yields CDR1 MGHRA and CDR2 YSYEKL. Notes on this clonotype: The target antigen is unknown.

The sequenced sample was blood. This sequence joins TRBV4-1 and TRBJ2-3, with TRBD1 identical over 7 bases. The clonotype was recovered from a young man in good health. The CDR3 loop is CASSLVTGVGSDTQYF. CDR3 DNA sequence: TGCGCCAGCAGCCTAGTAACAGGGGTAGGTTCAGATACGCAGTATTTT.